The 32 T cell receptor beta chains in this list originate from one sample, sequenced in a study of blood T cells in healthy people across ages. With a J-beta primer mix and a sample-barcoded 5' primer, a second PCR ran 7 to 11 cycles. TCRdb recomputed calls from the 5' RACE reads with MiXCR, one row per CDR3 protein. The sample shows over 950,000 distinct CDR3 sequences, roughly half of them seen only once. Material: blood. These receptors originate from a woman in her sixties or seventies in good health.

This clonotype was seen a few times. V gene TRBV5-5 combines with J gene TRBJ1-2; D ambiguous. Trimming took 0 bases from V and 5 from J, leaving 11 bases between them. The CDR3 spans 14 residues. Germline CDR1 and CDR2: SGHKS and YYEKEE (reference sequence). The CDR3 loop is CASSLEGGPYGYTF. CDR3 DNA sequence: TGTGCCAGCAGCTTGGAGGGTGGCCCTTATGGCTACACCTTC.

This clonotype came up a few times. The chain uses TRBV4-3 and TRBJ2-1, with 11 bases lining up with TRBD2. J lost 7 bases, V lost 5 bases, and 13 bases had no gene match. The CDR3 has 17 amino acids. The germline V gene encodes CDR1 LGHNA and CDR2 YSLEER. The CDR3 DNA reads TGCGCCAGCAGCTCTACTAGCGGGAGTCCGATCGAGAATGAGCAGTTCTTC. This sequence encodes CASSSTSGSPIENEQFF.

Comments on this clonotype: A much more abundant neighbour one base away suggests this may be a read error. This chain joins TRBV12-3 or TRBV12-4 and TRBJ2-5; TRBD2 agrees at 9 bases. CDR3 length: 14 residues. The CDR3 coding sequence is TGTGCCGGCAGCTTAGCGGGAGTCTACCAGACCCAGTACTTC. Protein product: CAGSLAGVYQTQYF.

The gene calls are TRBV20-1 and TRBJ2-3; TRBD2 agrees at 10 bases. The CDR3 sequence is 18 residues long. In germline, CDR1 is DFQATT, CDR2 SNEGSKA (reference sequence). V was pared by 6 bases and J by 5 bases, with 20 bases of the junction left unmatched. The CDR3 region has the DNA TGCAGTGCACCGGGACTAGCGAGCCTGGCCAGCGGCCAAGATACGCAGTATTTT. It is translated as CSAPGLASLASGQDTQYF.

The chain recombines TRBV20-1 with TRBJ2-5; tentatively, D is TRBD1 or TRBD2 (5 bases each). Between the trimmed V and J ends, which lost 0 bases and 5 bases, there was a span of 22 bases. Germline V gene lookup returns CDR1 DFQATT and CDR2 SNEGSKA (reference sequence). This CDR3 is built from 17 residues. CDR3 sequence: CSARDGAEGQSWETQYF. The CDR3 bases are TGCAGTGCTAGAGATGGGGCTGAGGGGCAGTCGTGGGAGACCCAGTACTTC.

This chain uses TRBV25-1 with TRBJ2-5; weak D call: TRBD1 (6 bases). This CDR3 has 13 amino acids. V lost 2 bases and J 7 bases, leaving 11 bases between the germline ends. Germline V lookup: CDR1 MGHDK, CDR2 SYGVNS. The CDR3 loop is CASSEPDRPTQYF. CDR3 sequence (DNA): TGTGCCAGCAGTGAACCAGACAGGCCGACCCAGTACTTC.

The chain carries TRBV18 and TRBJ2-1; 7 bases fit TRBD1. The germline V gene has CDR1 KGHSH and CDR2 LQKENI. V lost 4 bases to trimming and J lost 6 bases; unmatched junction nucleotides: 9. The CDR3 contains 15 residues. The CDR3 nucleotides read TGTGCCAGCTCACTCGGGGCAGGGGGTATCAATGAGCAGTTCTTC. Encoded protein: CASSLGAGGINEQFF.

The J gene is TRBJ2-4, the V gene TRBV20-1, with 8 bases that match TRBD2. The tail of the sequence fits TRBJ2-7 better, so the J call may be wrong. From germline, CDR1 is DFQATT and CDR2 SNEGSKA (reference sequence). The CDR3 loop spans 13 amino acids. The CDR3 sequence: CSARKSGGYEQYF. The DNA for the CDR3 is TGCAGTGCTAGAAAGAGCGGGGGATACGAGCAGTACTTC.

The chain has TRBV10-3 and TRBJ2-7, with D tentatively TRBD2 (5 bases). The V gene lost 9 bases and the J gene lost 2 bases, with 11 bases spanning the gap. CDR3 length: 12 amino acids. Germline values: CDR1 ENHRY, CDR2 SYGVKD. CDR3 bases: TGTGCCATACGAGGGTTTGCCTACGAGCAGTACTTC. Amino acids: CAIRGFAYEQYF.

This clonotype was seen many times. The chain recombines TRBV10-2 with TRBJ2-5; 10 bases are a match to TRBD2. V shed 5 bases, J shed 5 bases, and the junction held 8 bases outside the gene matches. Looked up from germline, CDR1 is WSHSY and CDR2 is SAAADI. The CDR3 covers 15 residues. CDR3 sequence (DNA): TGCGCCAGCAGTTTAGCTAGCGGGAGCTGGGAGACCCAGTACTTC. As protein: CASSLASGSWETQYF.

This clonotype was found once. The rearrangement uses TRBV7-3 and TRBJ2-5, with D possibly TRBD2 on 5 matching bases. The CDR3 runs to 14 residues. From germline, CDR1 is SGHTA and CDR2 FQGTGA. With 5 bases removed from V and 4 bases from J, the gap between germline ends came to 14 bases. CDR3 nucleotide sequence: TGTGCCAGCAGCCAAGGGAGAACGGGAGAGACCCAGTACTTC. This encodes CASSQGRTGETQYF.

The chain carries TRBV12-3 or TRBV12-4 and TRBJ2-4; 12 bases match TRBD2. With 6 bases clipped from V and 13 bases from J, the junction kept 7 bases outside the gene matches. The CDR3 length is 13 residues. CDR3 amino acids: CASRTSGSLGQYF. In nucleotides, the CDR3 is TGTGCCAGCAGGACTAGCGGGAGTCTCGGGCAGTACTTC.

The chain uses TRBV28 and TRBJ2-5; D is unclear. Trimming pared 7 bases from V and 1 base from J, leaving 10 bases between. This CDR3 is built from 13 residues. Germline V gives CDR1 MDHEN, CDR2 SYDVKM. The CDR3 coding sequence is TGTGCCAGCAACCATCCCAGCCAAGAGACCCAGTACTTC. Protein sequence: CASNHPSQETQYF.

This sequence joins TRBV29-1 and TRBJ2-1, with D uncertain. V lost 6 bases and J 6 bases, leaving 12 bases between the germline ends. CDR1 and CDR2 (germline): SQVTM, ANQGSEA. CDR3 length: 12 amino acids. CDR3 loop: CSVPGRGNEQFF. The CDR3 DNA reads TGCAGCGTCCCCGGGCGTGGCAATGAGCAGTTCTTC.

J is TRBJ2-5 and V is TRBV24-1; D tentatively fits TRBD1 or TRBD2 (5 bases each). The V gene lost 6 bases and the J gene lost 1 base, with 11 bases spanning the gap. This CDR3 is built from 14 residues. CDR1 is KGHDR, CDR2 SFDVKD, per germline. CDR3 coding DNA: TGTGCCACCAGTCGGGGACCCAGCCAAGAGACCCAGTACTTC. As protein: CATSRGPSQETQYF.

The chain uses TRBV20-1 and TRBJ1-4, with D perhaps matching TRBD1 (5 bases). The germline gives CDR1 DFQATT, CDR2 SNEGSKA (reference sequence). V lost 7 bases, J lost 0 bases, and 18 bases lay in between. CDR3 length equals 16 residues. CDR3 in DNA: TGCAGTGTTACCGGGGCGAGCGAAACAACTAATGAAAAACTGTTTTTT. Amino acid sequence: CSVTGASETTNEKLFF.

In DNA form, the CDR3 reads TGTGCCAGCAGAGAGGACAGGGTCAATCAGCCCCAGCATTTT. This codes for CASREDRVNQPQHF. The chain uses TRBV27 and TRBJ1-5; TRBD1 matches 8 bases. Per germline, CDR1 MNHEY and CDR2 SMNVEV (reference sequence). J was trimmed by 3 bases and V by 6 bases; bases with no gene match: 4. The CDR3 consists of 14 residues.

The V call is TRBV7-2, the J call TRBJ2-3; possibly TRBD2 for D (5 bases). V was pared by 6 bases and J by 1 base, with 14 bases between. This CDR3 is 15 amino acids long. Germline CDR1 SGHTA, CDR2 FQGNSA. This CDR3 reads CASRELSGRTDTQYF. The CDR3 nucleotides read TGTGCCAGCAGGGAGCTAAGCGGACGCACAGATACGCAGTATTTT.

Only a few counts were recorded for this clonotype. V gene TRBV28 combines with J gene TRBJ1-1; 8 nucleotides line up with TRBD1. The ends lost 5 bases at V and 5 bases at J; junction bases unmatched: 10. Germline CDR1 and CDR2: MDHEN and SYDVKM. The CDR3 sequence is 15 residues long. CDR3 in amino acids: CASSRHSTGVTEAFF. CDR3 coding DNA: TGTGCCAGCAGTCGACACTCGACAGGGGTTACTGAAGCTTTCTTT.

The chain joins TRBV6-1 to TRBJ2-3; D ambiguous. The CDR3 has 17 amino acids. Germline loops: CDR1 MNHNS, CDR2 SASEGT. V lost 5 bases, J lost 1 base, and 19 bases lay in between. The CDR3 DNA reads TGTGCCAGCAGTCGCTCCGGACGGGCAAGAGGCACAGATACGCAGTATTTT. Translated, it gives CASSRSGRARGTDTQYF.

This clonotype was counted ten times or more. This rearrangement joins TRBV28 to TRBJ2-7; 7 bases fit TRBD1. The CDR3 covers 13 residues. The junction had 8 bases not matched to a gene; V was cut back by 7 bases and J by 5 bases. Germline V gene lookup returns CDR1 MDHEN and CDR2 SYDVKM. DNA for the CDR3: TGTGCCAGCACTCGAGGGACAGCGGACGAGCAGTACTTC. Translated: CASTRGTADEQYF.

The V call is TRBV6-5, the J call TRBJ2-1; 10 bases map to TRBD2. The CDR3 has 13 amino acids. V trimming: 10 bases; J trimming: 6 bases; junction bases outside the gene matches: 6. Germline-derived CDR1 and CDR2 are MNHEY and SVGAGI. The CDR3 DNA sequence: TGTGCCATCGGACTAGCGGAACTCAATGAGCAGTTCTTC. Protein: CAIGLAELNEQFF.

This clonotype was seen many times. The V and J genes are TRBV20-1 and TRBJ2-1, with D possibly being TRBD2 (6 bases). V was clipped by 4 bases and J by 2 bases, with 12 bases between them. This CDR3 spans 14 amino acids. CDR1 and CDR2 (germline): DFQATT, SNEGSKA (reference sequence). This CDR3 is CSATQLATYNEQFF. CDR3 nucleotides: TGCAGTGCTACACAACTAGCCACCTACAATGAGCAGTTCTTC.

V usage is TRBV7-2 and J usage is TRBJ2-7; D may be TRBD1 (5 bases). The last part of the DNA fits TRBJ2-5 better; the J call may be wrong. CDR1 is SGHTA and CDR2 is FQGNSA in the germline V gene. The CDR3 extends over 14 amino acids. The CDR3 sequence is CASGAEPASGTQYF. DNA of the CDR3: TGTGCCAGCGGGGCCGAGCCGGCCAGTGGGACCCAGTACTTC.

This clonotype was found once. The chain combines TRBV28 with TRBJ2-5; tentatively, D is TRBD2 (5 bases). Germline-derived CDR1 and CDR2 are MDHEN and SYDVKM. Trimming removed 4 bases from V and 2 bases from J, with 11 bases in between. The CDR3 sequence is 14 residues long. This chain's CDR3 is CASSYIGVQETQYF. CDR3 in DNA: TGTGCCAGCAGTTACATCGGGGTACAAGAGACCCAGTACTTC. The complete variable domain, with remaining parts taken from reference TRBV28 and TRBJ2-5, reads DVKVTQSSRYLVKRTGEKVFLECVQDMDHENMFWYRQDPGLGLRLIYFSYDVKMKEKGDIPEGYSVSREKKERFSLILESASTNQTSMYLCASSYIGVQETQYFGPGTRLLVL.

This clonotype was seen once. CDR3 in amino acids: CASTLLTVPYGYTF. The CDR3 coding sequence is TGTGCCAGCACCCTCTTGACAGTGCCTTATGGCTACACCTTC. The chain employs TRBV28 and TRBJ1-2, with D tentatively TRBD1 (5 bases). Germline-derived CDR1 and CDR2 are MDHEN and SYDVKM. The CDR3 is 14 residues long. The V and J ends lost 7 bases and 5 bases respectively, with 17 bases between them.

This clonotype was counted a few times. The V gene is TRBV7-9, the J gene TRBJ2-7; maybe TRBD1 (5 bases). The CDR3 consists of 13 residues. The germline CDR1 and CDR2 sequences are SEHNR and FQNEAQ (reference sequence). V dropped 5 bases and J dropped 6 bases, with 14 bases sitting between them. DNA for the CDR3: TGTGCCAGCAGCCCCGGCTCAGGGTTCGAGCAGTACTTC. Its protein product is CASSPGSGFEQYF.

The chain is built from TRBV20-1 and TRBJ1-4, with TRBD1 matching 8 bases. Germline trimming cut 3 bases from V and 6 bases from J; bases unmatched to any gene: 3. The CDR3 loop spans 13 amino acids. CDR1 DFQATT and CDR2 SNEGSKA come from the germline V gene (reference sequence). As DNA, the CDR3 is TGCAGTGCTAGTGACAGGGGCGATGAAAAACTGTTTTTT. Translating gives CSASDRGDEKLFF.

The chain carries TRBV15 and TRBJ1-3; D gene uncertain. CDR1 LNHNV and CDR2 YYDKDF come from the germline V gene (reference sequence). Trimming took off 0 bases at V and 7 bases at J, with 7 bases between the two ends. This CDR3 contains 13 residues. CDR3 amino acids: CATSRDLGNTIYF. The CDR3, as DNA: TGTGCCACCAGCAGAGATCTTGGGAACACCATATATTTT.

J is TRBJ2-5 and V is TRBV7-2, with D perhaps matching TRBD1 or TRBD2 (5 bases each). The V and J ends lost 7 bases and 2 bases respectively, with 14 bases between them. From germline, CDR1 is SGHTA and CDR2 FQGNSA. This CDR3 spans 14 amino acids. The CDR3 region is CASTHRGVQETQYF. CDR3 coding DNA: TGTGCCAGCACTCATCGAGGGGTACAAGAGACCCAGTACTTC.

This clonotype was counted between two and nine times. The chain combines TRBV28 with TRBJ2-7, with 7 bases lining up with TRBD1. The V gene end was trimmed by 5 bases and the J gene end by 5 bases; junction bases not matched to a gene: 6. Germline V lookup: CDR1 MDHEN, CDR2 SYDVKM. The CDR3 is made up of 13 amino acids. CDR3 in DNA: TGTGCCAGCAGTGGGGGACAGACCGACGAGCAGTACTTC. Its translation is CASSGGQTDEQYF.

The chain carries TRBV29-1 and TRBJ2-5, with 12 bases lining up with TRBD2. V dropped 4 bases and J dropped 5; count of bases not matched to a gene: 2. Germline loops: CDR1 SQVTM, CDR2 ANQGSEA. This CDR3 comprises 13 residues. CDR3 nucleotide sequence: TGCAGCGTTGTGCTAGCGGGAGGGGAGACCCAGTACTTC. Translating gives CSVVLAGGETQYF.